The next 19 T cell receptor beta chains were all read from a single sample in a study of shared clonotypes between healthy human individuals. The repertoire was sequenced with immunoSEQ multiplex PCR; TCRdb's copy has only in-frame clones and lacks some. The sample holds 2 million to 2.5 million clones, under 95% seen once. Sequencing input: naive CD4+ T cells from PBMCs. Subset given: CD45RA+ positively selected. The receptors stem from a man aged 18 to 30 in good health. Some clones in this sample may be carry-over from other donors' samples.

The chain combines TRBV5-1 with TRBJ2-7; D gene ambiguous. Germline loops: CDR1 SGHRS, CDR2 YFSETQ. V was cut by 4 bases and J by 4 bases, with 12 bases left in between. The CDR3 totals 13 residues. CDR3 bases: TGCGCCAGCAGCCCAGCCGTTGGATACGAGCAGTACTTC. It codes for CASSPAVGYEQYF.

In DNA form, the CDR3 reads TGTGCCAGCAGCTTAATGGGGAACCTGTACGAGCAGTACTTC. This gives the protein CASSLMGNLYEQYF. The gene calls are TRBV7-3 and TRBJ2-7; no firm D call. The CDR3 runs 14 residues. Trimming shortened V by 1 base and J by 4 bases, and 11 bases separated the two germline ends. The germline CDR1 and CDR2 sequences are SGHTA and FQGTGA.

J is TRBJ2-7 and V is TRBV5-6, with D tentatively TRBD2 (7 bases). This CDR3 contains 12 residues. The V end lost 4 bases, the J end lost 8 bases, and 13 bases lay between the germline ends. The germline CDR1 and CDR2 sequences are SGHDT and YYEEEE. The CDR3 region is CASSKGGGQQYF. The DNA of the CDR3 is TGTGCCAGCAGCAAAGGGGGGGGACAGCAGTACTTC. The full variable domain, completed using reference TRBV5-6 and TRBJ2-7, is DAGVTQSPTHLIKTRGQQVTLRCSPKSGHDTVSWYQQALGQGPQFIFQYYEEEERQRGNFPDRFSGHQFPNYSSELNVNALLLGDSALYLCASSKGGGQQYFGPGTRLTVT.

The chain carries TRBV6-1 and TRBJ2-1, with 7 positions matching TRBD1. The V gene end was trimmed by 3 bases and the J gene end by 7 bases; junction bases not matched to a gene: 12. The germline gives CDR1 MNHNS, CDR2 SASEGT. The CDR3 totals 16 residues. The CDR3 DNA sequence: TGTGCCAGCAGTGACCGACAGGGTCTGGAAAAGAATGAGCAGTTCTTC. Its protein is CASSDRQGLEKNEQFF.

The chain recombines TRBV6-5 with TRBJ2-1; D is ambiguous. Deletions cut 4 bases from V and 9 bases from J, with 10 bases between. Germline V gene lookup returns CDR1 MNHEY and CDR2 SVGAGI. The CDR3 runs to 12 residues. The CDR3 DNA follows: TGTGCCAGCAGTTTAAACTGGGGTGAGCAGTTCTTC. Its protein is CASSLNWGEQFF.

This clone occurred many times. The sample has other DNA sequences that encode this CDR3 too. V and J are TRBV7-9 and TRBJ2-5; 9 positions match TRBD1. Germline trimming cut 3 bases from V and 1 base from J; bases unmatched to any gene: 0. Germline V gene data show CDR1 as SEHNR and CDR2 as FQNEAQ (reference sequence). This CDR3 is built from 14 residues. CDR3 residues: CASSLGQGQETQYF. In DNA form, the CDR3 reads TGTGCCAGCAGCTTGGGACAGGGCCAAGAGACCCAGTACTTC.

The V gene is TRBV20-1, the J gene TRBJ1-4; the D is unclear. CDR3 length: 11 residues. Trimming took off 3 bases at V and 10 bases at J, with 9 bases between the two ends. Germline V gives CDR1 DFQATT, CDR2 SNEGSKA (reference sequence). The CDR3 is CSASDSGKLFF. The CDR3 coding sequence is TGCAGTGCTAGTGATAGCGGAAAACTGTTTTTT.

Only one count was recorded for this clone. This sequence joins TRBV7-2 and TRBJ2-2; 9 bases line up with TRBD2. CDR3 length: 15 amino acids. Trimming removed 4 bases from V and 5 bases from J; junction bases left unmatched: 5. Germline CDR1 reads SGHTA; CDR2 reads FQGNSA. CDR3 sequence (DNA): TGTGCCAGCAGCTCTAATAGCGGGAGAACCGGGGAGCTGTTTTTT. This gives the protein CASSSNSGRTGELFF.

CDR3 residues: CASSEIAGRYEQYF. The CDR3 nucleotides are TGTGCCAGCTCAGAAATAGCGGGTAGATACGAGCAGTACTTC. The chain joins TRBV18 to TRBJ2-7; 7 nucleotides match TRBD2. The CDR3 is 14 residues long. Trimming took 5 bases from V and 4 from J; bases not matched to a gene: 8. Germline V gives CDR1 KGHSH, CDR2 LQKENI.

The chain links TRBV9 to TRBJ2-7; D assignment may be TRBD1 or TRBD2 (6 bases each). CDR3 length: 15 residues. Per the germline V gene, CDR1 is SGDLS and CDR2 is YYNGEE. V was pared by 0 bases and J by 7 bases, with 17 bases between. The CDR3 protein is CASSVAPRGAEEQYF. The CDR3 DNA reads TGTGCCAGCAGCGTAGCTCCTAGGGGGGCAGAAGAGCAGTACTTC.

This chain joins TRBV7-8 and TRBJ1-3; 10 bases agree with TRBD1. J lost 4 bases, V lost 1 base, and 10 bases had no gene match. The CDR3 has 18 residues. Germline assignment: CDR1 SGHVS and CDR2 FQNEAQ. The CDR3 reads CASSLVGTGVLGGNTIYF. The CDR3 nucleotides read TGTGCCAGCAGCTTAGTGGGGACAGGGGTCTTAGGAGGAAACACCATATATTTT. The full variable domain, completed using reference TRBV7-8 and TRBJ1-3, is GAGVSQSPRYKVAKRGQDVALRCDPISGHVSLFWYQQALGQGPEFLTYFQNEAQLDKSGLPSDRFFAERPEGSVSTLKIQRTQQEDSAVYLCASSLVGTGVLGGNTIYFGEGSWLTVV.

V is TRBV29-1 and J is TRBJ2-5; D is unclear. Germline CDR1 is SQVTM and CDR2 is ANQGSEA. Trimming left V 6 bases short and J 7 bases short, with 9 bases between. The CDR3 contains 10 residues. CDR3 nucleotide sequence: TGCAGCGTCCGTGAAAGGACCCAGTACTTC. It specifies CSVRERTQYF.

CDR3 nucleotide sequence: TGCGCCAGCAGCATATACGACAGGGGTCTCGAGCAGTACTTC. Amino acid sequence: CASSIYDRGLEQYF. The gene calls are TRBV5-1 and TRBJ2-7, with 8 bases fitting TRBD1. The trim removed 4 bases at V and 6 bases at J, leaving 9 bases unmatched. This CDR3 is 14 amino acids long. Germline lookup yields CDR1 SGHRS and CDR2 YFSETQ. The whole variable domain, filled in from reference TRBV5-1 and TRBJ2-7, reads KAGVTQTPRYLIKTRGQQVTLSCSPISGHRSVSWYQQTPGQGLQFLFEYFSETQRNKGNFPGRFSGRQFSNSRSEMNVSTLELGDSALYLCASSIYDRGLEQYFGPGTRLTVT.

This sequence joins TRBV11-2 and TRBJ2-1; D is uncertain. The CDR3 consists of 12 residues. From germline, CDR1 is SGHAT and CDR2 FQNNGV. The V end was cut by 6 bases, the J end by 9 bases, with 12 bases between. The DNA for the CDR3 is TGTGCCAGCAGGCCGAGTGGGATTGAGCAGTTCTTC. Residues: CASRPSGIEQFF.

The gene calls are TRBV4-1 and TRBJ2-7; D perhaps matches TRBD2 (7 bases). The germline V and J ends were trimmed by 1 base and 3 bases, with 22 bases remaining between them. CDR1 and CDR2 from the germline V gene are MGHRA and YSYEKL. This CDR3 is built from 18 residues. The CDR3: CASSQGIRGRGAYYEQYF. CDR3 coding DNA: TGCGCCAGCAGCCAAGGAATTCGGGGACGGGGGGCCTACTACGAGCAGTACTTC.

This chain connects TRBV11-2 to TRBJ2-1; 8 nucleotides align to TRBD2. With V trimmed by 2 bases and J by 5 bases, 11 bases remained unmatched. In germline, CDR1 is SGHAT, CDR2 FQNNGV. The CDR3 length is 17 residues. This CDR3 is CASSLTGAGGVHNEQFF. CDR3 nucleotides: TGTGCCAGCAGCTTAACGGGCGCGGGAGGTGTCCACAATGAGCAGTTCTTC.

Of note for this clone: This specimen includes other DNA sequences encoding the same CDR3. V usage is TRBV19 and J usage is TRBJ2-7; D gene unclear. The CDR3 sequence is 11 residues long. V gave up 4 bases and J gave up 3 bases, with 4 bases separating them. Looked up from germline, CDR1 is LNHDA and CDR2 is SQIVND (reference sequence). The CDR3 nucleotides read TGTGCCAGTAGTAATGGCTACGAGCAGTACTTC. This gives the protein CASSNGYEQYF.

The CDR3 nucleotides read TGTGCCAGTCAATCAGGGGAGGCTGGAAACACCATATATTTT. It is translated as CASQSGEAGNTIYF. V is TRBV19 and J is TRBJ1-3; maybe TRBD1 (6 bases). V shed 8 bases and J shed 2 bases, with 13 bases lying between them. Germline V gene lookup returns CDR1 LNHDA and CDR2 SQIVND (reference sequence). The CDR3 runs 14 residues.

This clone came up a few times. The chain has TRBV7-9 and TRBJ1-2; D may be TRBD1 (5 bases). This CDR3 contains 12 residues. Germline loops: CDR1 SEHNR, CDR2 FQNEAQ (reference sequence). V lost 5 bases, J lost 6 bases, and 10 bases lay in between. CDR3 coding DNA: TGTGCCAGCAGCATTGCACAGGATGGCTACACCTTC. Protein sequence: CASSIAQDGYTF.